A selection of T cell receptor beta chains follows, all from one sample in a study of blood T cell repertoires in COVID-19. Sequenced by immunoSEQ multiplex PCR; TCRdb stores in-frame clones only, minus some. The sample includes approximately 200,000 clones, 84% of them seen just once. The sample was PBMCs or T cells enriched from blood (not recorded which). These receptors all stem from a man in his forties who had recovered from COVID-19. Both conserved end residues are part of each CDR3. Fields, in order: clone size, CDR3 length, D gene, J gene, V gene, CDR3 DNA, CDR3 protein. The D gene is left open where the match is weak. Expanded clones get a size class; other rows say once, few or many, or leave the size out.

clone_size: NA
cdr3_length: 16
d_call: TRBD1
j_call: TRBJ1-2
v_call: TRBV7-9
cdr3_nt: TGTGCCAGCAGCTCGCAAACAGGGGATGTGCGTGATGGCTACACCTTC
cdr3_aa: CASSSQTGDVRDGYTF

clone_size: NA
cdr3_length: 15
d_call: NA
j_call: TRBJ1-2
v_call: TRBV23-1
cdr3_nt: TGCGCCAGCAGTCACTCCCGGACAGCTCAGAAGGGCTACACCTTC
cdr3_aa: CASSHSRTAQKGYTF

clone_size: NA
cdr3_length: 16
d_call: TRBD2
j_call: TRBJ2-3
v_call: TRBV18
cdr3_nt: TGTGCCAGCTCACCGGGACTAGCGGGGCTCACAGATACGCAGTATTTT
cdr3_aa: CASSPGLAGLTDTQYF

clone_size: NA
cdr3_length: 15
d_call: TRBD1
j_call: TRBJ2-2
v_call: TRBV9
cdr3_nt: TGTGCCAGCAGAGCAGGGGGCGCGAACACCGGGGAGCTGTTTTTT
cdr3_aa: CASRAGGANTGELFF

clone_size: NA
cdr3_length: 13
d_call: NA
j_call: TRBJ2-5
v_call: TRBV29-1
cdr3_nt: TGCAGCGTCCTAACGTCGGGTCGAGAGACCCAGTACTTC
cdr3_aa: CSVLTSGRETQYF

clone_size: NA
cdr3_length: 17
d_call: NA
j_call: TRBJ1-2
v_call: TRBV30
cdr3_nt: TGTGCCTGGAGTGTACGTATCGTTTCTGGGGCCGACTATGGCTACACCTTC
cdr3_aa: CAWSVRIVSGADYGYTF

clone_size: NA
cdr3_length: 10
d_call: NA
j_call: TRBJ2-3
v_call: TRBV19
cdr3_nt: TGTGCCACCCTCCCTGTGACGCAGTATTTT
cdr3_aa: CATLPVTQYF

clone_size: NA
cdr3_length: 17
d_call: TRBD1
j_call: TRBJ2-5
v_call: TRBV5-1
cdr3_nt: TGCGCCAGCAGCTTGGGTCCGGGACAGGGCCGGAGAGAGACCCAGTACTTC
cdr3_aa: CASSLGPGQGRRETQYF

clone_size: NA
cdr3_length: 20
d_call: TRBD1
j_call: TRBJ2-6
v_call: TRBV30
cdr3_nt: TGTGCCTGGCGACGGGCAGGGGGCCTAATTTTCGACTCTGGGGCCAACGTCCTGACTTTC
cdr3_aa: CAWRRAGGLIFDSGANVLTF

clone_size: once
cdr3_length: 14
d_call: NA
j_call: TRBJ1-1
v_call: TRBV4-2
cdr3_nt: TGTGCCAGCAGCTCTCTGACAGGATACACTGAAGCTTTCTTT
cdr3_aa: CASSSLTGYTEAFF

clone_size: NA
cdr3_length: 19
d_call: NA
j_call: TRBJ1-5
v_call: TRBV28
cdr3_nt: TGTGCCAGCAGTTTCGTATTGACACCTCCAGGTATTGGCAATCAGCCCCAGCATTTT
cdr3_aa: CASSFVLTPPGIGNQPQHF

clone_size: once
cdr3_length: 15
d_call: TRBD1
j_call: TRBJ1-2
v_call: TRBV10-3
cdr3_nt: TGTGCCATCAGTGATGGACAGGGGAGAAACTATGGCTACACCTTC
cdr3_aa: CAISDGQGRNYGYTF

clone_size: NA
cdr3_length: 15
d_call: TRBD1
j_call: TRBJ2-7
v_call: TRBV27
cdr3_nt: TGTGCCAGCAGTTTATCGGGGGACAGCTATTACGAGCAGTACTTC
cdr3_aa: CASSLSGDSYYEQYF

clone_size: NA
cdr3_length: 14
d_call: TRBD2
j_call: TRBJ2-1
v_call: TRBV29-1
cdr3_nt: TGCAGCGTACTTACTAGCGGGGGGTTGGATGAGCAGTTCTTC
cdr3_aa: CSVLTSGGLDEQFF

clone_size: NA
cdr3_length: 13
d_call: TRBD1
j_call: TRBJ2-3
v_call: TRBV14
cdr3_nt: TGTGCCAGCAGCCCTTTTGAGGGGGCTACGCAGTATTTT
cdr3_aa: CASSPFEGATQYF

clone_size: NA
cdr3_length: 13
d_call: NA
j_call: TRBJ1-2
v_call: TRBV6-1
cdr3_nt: TGTGCCAGCAGTGAATGGGGAGACTATGGCTACACCTTC
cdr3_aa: CASSEWGDYGYTF

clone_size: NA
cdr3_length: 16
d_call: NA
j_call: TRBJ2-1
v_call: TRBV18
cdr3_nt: TGTGCCAGCTCACCACAGGCCTTGGGGCCCCACAATGAGCAGTTCTTC
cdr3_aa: CASSPQALGPHNEQFF

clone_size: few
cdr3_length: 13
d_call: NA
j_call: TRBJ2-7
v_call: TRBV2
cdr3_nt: TGTGCCAGCAGTGGAGGGGGTAGATACGAGCAGTACTTC
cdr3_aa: CASSGGGRYEQYF

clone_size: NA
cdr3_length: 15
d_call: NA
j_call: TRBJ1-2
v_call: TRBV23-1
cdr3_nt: TGCGCCAGCAGTCAAGTTCGGGTAATTCACTACGGCTACACCTTC
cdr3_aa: CASSQVRVIHYGYTF

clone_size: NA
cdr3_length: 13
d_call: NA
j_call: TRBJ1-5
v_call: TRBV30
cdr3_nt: TGTGCCTGGAGTTGGCATAACAATCAGCCCCAGCATTTT
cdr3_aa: CAWSWHNNQPQHF

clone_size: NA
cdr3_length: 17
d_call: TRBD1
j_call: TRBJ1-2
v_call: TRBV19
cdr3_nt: TGTGCCAGTAGCGCTAGGGACTTGGGGACAGGGAAGGCTGGCTACACCTTC
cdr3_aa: CASSARDLGTGKAGYTF

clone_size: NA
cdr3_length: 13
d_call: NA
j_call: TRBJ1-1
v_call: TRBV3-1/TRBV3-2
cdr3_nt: TGTGCCAGCAGCCAAAGGAGTAACCCTGAAGCTTTCTTT
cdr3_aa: CASSQRSNPEAFF

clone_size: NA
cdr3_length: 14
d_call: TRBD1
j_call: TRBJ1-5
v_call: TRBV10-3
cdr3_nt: TGTGCCATCAGGGCGGGACAGGGGCCTGAGCCCCAGCATTTT
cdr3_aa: CAIRAGQGPEPQHF

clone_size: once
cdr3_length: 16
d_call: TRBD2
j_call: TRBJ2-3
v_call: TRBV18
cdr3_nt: TGTGCCAGCTCACCGGTAGCGGGGGGCCGCACAGATACGCAGTATTTT
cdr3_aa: CASSPVAGGRTDTQYF

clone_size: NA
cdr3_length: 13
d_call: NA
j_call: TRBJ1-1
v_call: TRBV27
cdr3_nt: TGTGCCAGCAGAGGAGGGAGTAAGACTGAAGCTTTCTTT
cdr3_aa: CASRGGSKTEAFF

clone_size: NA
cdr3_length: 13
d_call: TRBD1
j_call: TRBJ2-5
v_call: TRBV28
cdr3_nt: TGTGCCAGCAGAAGGACAGGGGCCGAGACCCAGTACTTC
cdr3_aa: CASRRTGAETQYF

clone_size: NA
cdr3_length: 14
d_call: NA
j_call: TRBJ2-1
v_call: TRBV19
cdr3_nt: TGTGCCGCAGGGCGAAACAGCTCCTACAATGAGCAGTTCTTC
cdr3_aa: CAAGRNSSYNEQFF

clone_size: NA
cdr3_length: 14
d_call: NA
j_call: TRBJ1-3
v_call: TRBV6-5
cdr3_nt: TGTGCCAGCGTACGGGGGGCCTCTGGAAACACCATATATTTT
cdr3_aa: CASVRGASGNTIYF

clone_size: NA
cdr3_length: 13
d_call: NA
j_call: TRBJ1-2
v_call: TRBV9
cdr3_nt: TGTGCCAGCAGTTCGGGGGTGGGCTATGGCTACACCTTC
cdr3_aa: CASSSGVGYGYTF

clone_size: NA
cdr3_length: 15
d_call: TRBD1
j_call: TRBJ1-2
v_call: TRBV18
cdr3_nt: TGTGCCAGCTCCCTCGGACAGGGGAGGGTATCGAGCTACACCTTC
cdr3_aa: CASSLGQGRVSSYTF

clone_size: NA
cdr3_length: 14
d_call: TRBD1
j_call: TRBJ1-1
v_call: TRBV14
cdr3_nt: TGTGCCAGCAGCCGGACAGGGGGAGACACTGAAGCTTTCTTT
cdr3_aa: CASSRTGGDTEAFF

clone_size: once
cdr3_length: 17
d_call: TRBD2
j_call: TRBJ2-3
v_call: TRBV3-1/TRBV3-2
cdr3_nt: TGTGCCAGCAGCCAAGTCGGGCTAGCGGGGGGGCAAGATACGCAGTATTTT
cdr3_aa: CASSQVGLAGGQDTQYF

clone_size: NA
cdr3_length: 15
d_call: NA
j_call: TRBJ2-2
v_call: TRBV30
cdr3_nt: TGTGCCTGGAGTGTACGCGGAGACTACACCGGGGAGCTGTTTTTT
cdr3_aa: CAWSVRGDYTGELFF

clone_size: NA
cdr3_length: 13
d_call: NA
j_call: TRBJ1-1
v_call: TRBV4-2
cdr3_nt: TGTGCCAGCAGCCAAATGGGGGCGACTGAAGCTTTCTTT
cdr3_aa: CASSQMGATEAFF

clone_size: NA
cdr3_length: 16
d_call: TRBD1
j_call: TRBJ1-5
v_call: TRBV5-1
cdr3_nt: TGCGCCAGCAGCTTGGACGGACAGGGGGCGTATCAGCCCCAGCATTTT
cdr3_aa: CASSLDGQGAYQPQHF

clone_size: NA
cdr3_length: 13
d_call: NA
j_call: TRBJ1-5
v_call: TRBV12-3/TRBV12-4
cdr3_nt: TGTGCCAGCAGTTATTCACACAATCAGCCCCAGCATTTT
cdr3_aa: CASSYSHNQPQHF

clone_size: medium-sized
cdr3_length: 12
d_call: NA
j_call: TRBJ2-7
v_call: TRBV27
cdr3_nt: TGTGCCAGCAGTGGCGGGACGAGAGAGCAGTACTTC
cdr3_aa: CASSGGTREQYF

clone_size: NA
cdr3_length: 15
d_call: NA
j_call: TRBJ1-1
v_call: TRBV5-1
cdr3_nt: TGCGCCAGCAGCTTGGGGGGACACGAAGCCGCTGAAGCTTTCTTT
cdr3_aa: CASSLGGHEAAEAFF

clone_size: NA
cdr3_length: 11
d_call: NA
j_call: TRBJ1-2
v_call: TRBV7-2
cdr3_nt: TGTGCCAGCAGCGGCGGGGGGTATCACACCTTC
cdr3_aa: CASSGGGYHTF

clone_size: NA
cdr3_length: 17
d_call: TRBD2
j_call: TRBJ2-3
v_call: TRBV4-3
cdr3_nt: TGCGCCAGCAGCCAAGAGGTCGGGACTAGCGGCACAGATACGCAGTATTTT
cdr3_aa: CASSQEVGTSGTDTQYF

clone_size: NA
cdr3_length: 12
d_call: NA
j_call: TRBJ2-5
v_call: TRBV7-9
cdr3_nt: TGTGCCTTCAAAGGGGCCCAAGAGACCCAGTACTTC
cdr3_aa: CAFKGAQETQYF

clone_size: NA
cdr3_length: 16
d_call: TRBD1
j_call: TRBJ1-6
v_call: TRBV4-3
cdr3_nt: TGCGCCAGCAGCGAGGCGGGACAGGGGGGGAATTCACCCCTCCACTTT
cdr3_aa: CASSEAGQGGNSPLHF

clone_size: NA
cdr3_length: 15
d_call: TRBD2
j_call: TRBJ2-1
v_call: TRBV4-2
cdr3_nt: TGTGCCAGCAGCCAAGATTACCTAGCGGGGAATGAGCAGTTCTTC
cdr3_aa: CASSQDYLAGNEQFF

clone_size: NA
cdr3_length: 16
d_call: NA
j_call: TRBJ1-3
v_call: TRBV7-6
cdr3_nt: TGTGCCAGCAGCCCCCGTCGGGGGAACTCTGGAAACACCATATATTTT
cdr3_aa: CASSPRRGNSGNTIYF

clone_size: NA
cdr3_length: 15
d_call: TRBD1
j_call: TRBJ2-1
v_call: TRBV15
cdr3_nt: TGTGCCACCAGCAGAGCCGGGACAGGGGCGAATGAGCAGTTCTTC
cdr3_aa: CATSRAGTGANEQFF

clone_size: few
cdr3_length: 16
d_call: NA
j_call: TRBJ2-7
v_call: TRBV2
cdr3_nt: TGTGCCAGCAGTGAAGCGCTGGGTAGGGGCCCCTACGAGCAGTACTTC
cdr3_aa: CASSEALGRGPYEQYF

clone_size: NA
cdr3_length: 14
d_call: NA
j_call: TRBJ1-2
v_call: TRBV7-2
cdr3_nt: TGTGCCAGCAGCCGCCGGGAGGGCGATCATGGCTACACCTTC
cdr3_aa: CASSRREGDHGYTF

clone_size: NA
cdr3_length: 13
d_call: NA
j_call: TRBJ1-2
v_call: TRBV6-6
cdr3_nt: TGTGCCAGCGCCACCGGGGGAGTGGGTGGCTACACCTTC
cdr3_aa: CASATGGVGGYTF

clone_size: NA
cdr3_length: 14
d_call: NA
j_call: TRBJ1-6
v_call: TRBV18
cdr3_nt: TGTGCCAGCTCACCCAACAGGGCTGATTCACCCCTCCACTTT
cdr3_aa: CASSPNRADSPLHF

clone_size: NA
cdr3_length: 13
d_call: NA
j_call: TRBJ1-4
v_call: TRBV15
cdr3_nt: TGTGCCACCTCCCAGGGCATTAATGAAAAACTGTTTTTT
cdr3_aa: CATSQGINEKLFF

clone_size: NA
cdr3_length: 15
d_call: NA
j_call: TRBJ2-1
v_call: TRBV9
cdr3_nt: TGTGCCAGCAGCCAGGGGGTAGCGGGGTACAATGAGCAGTTCTTC
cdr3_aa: CASSQGVAGYNEQFF

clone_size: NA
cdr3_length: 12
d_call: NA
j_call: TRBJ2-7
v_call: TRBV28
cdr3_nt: TGTGCCAGCAGTTTACAGGACTACGAGCAGTACTTC
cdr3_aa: CASSLQDYEQYF

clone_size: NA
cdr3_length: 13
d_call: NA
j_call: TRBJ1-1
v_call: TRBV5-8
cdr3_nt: TGTGCCAGCAGCTTGCTCTTGAACACTGAAGCTTTCTTT
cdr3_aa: CASSLLLNTEAFF

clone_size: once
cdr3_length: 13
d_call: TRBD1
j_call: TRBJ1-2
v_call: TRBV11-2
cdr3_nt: TGTGCCAGCAGCTCGACAGGGAGGTATGGCTACACCTTC
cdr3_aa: CASSSTGRYGYTF

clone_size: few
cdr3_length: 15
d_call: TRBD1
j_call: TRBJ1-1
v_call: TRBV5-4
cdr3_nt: TGTGCCAGCAGCTTGAGGGACAGGGTGAACACTGAAGCTTTCTTT
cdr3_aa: CASSLRDRVNTEAFF

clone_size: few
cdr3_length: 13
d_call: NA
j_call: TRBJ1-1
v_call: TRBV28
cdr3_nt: TGTGCCAGCAGTCGACAGTCGAACACTGAAGCTTTCTTT
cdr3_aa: CASSRQSNTEAFF

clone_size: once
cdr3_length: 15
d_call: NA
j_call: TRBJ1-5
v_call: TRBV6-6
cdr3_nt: TGTGCCAGCAGTTACTCCGGGGACTCGATGCAGCCCCAGCATTTT
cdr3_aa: CASSYSGDSMQPQHF

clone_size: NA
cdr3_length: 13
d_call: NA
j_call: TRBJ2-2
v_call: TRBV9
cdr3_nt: TGTGCCAGCAGTGGGGCTATCGGCCGGGAGCTGTTTTTT
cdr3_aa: CASSGAIGRELFF